The 6 T cell receptor beta chains listed next were all sequenced from one sample in a study of cytomegalovirus exposure and HLA in healthy donors. This PCR relied on a set of 60 Vbeta primers and 13 Jbeta primers. The data were produced by immunoSEQ multiplex PCR, yet TCRdb's version contains in-frame clones alone and is incomplete. The top ten clones hold 2% to 2.5% of a sample with 160,000 or so clones, roughly 85% of them seen once. The sample taken for sequencing was PBMCs. The receptors here all came from a woman aged 18-29 years in good health and CMV-seronegative.

The rearrangement joins TRBV11-3 to TRBJ1-1; the D is unclear. The germline V gene has CDR1 SGHNT and CDR2 YENEEA. Trimming left V 0 bases short and J 5 bases short, with 7 bases between. CDR3 length equals 13 residues. In nucleotides, the CDR3 is TGTGCCAGCAGCTTAGAATCGGAGACTGAAGCTTTCTTT. Its protein is CASSLESETEAFF.

This sequence joins TRBV27 and TRBJ1-4, with TRBD1 matching 9 bases. Germline CDR1 is MNHEY and CDR2 is SMNVEV (reference sequence). This CDR3 has 15 amino acids. V trimming: 5 bases; J trimming: 8 bases; junction bases outside the gene matches: 9. CDR3 residues: CASSGTQGAQEKLFF. CDR3 DNA sequence: TGTGCCAGCAGTGGAACACAGGGGGCTCAAGAAAAACTGTTTTTT.

This chain uses TRBV11-2 with TRBJ2-5; 9 nucleotides align to TRBD1. Germline CDR1 reads SGHAT; CDR2 reads FQNNGV. V lost 5 bases, J lost 0 bases, and 4 bases stayed unmatched. CDR3 length equals 15 residues. The CDR3 loop is CASSRGTGYQETQYF. CDR3 coding DNA: TGTGCCAGCAGCCGCGGGACAGGGTACCAAGAGACCCAGTACTTC.

The rearrangement links TRBV27 to TRBJ1-4, with D possibly TRBD1 on 5 matching bases. Trimming took 4 bases from V and 5 from J, leaving 17 bases between them. The CDR3 runs 16 residues. The germline gives CDR1 MNHEY, CDR2 SMNVEV (reference sequence). The CDR3 reads CASSSRGGAWNEKLFF. The CDR3 nucleotides are TGTGCCAGCAGTTCCAGAGGAGGGGCCTGGAATGAAAAACTGTTTTTT.

This clone was seen only once. At one end the junction does not follow the germline gene, possibly because of a read error. This chain uses TRBV6-5 with TRBJ1-1; D gene ambiguous. CDR1 is MNHEY and CDR2 is SVGAGI in the germline V gene. This CDR3 has 15 residues. This chain's CDR3 is CASSYSGRATTEAFF. The CDR3 DNA is TGTGCCAGCAGCTACTCGGGGAGGGCGACCACTGAAGCTTTCTTT.

The gene calls are TRBV11-2 and TRBJ2-7; D perhaps matches TRBD2 (6 bases). The CDR3 sequence is 15 residues long. CDR1 and CDR2 from the germline V gene are SGHAT and FQNNGV. Between the trimmed V and J ends, which lost 5 bases and 3 bases, there was a span of 17 bases. Here the CDR3 reads CASSEARDSLYEQYF. In DNA, the CDR3 is TGTGCCAGCAGCGAAGCCCGGGACTCCCTCTACGAGCAGTACTTC.